The next 16 T cell receptor beta chains were all read from a single sample in a study of blood T cell repertoires in COVID-19. TCRdb keeps only in-frame clones here, not all; method: immunoSEQ multiplex PCR. Found here are around 450,000 clones, around 90% of them singletons; the top ten hold about 2%. Sequenced: PBMCs or T cells enriched from blood (not recorded which). The receptors shown here come from a woman aged 18-30 years with acute COVID-19.

The V and J genes are TRBV4-1 and TRBJ2-1; TRBD2 aligns across 15 bases. Looked up from germline, CDR1 is MGHRA and CDR2 is YSYEKL. This CDR3 region has 20 residues. The V segment lost 0 bases and the J segment 8 bases; nucleotides outside the gene matches: 14. The CDR3 spells CASSQEWRRGTSGRKDEQFF. In DNA, the CDR3 is TGCGCCAGCAGCCAAGAGTGGAGACGTGGGACTAGCGGGAGGAAAGATGAGCAGTTCTTC.

This rearrangement joins TRBV9 to TRBJ2-2; 7 nucleotides align to TRBD2. V shed 7 bases and J 3 bases; nucleotides not matched to a gene: 9. The CDR3 is 15 amino acids. Looked up from germline, CDR1 is SGDLS and CDR2 is YYNGEE. The CDR3 DNA reads as TGTGCCAGCGCCGCTGGCGGGAGTGACACCGGGGAGCTGTTTTTT. As protein: CASAAGGSDTGELFF.

The rearrangement uses TRBV7-5 and TRBJ2-4; no DNA check was done on the table's D call, TRBD1. TRBV7-5 is designated a pseudogene. The CDR3 consists of 17 residues. The CDR3, as DNA: TGTGCCAGAAGCTTAGCACTGACACAATTAGCCAAAAACATTCAGTACTTC. It specifies CARSLALTQLAKNIQYF.

The chain combines TRBV5-4 with TRBJ1-1; the match to TRBD1 covers 10 bases. J lost 5 bases, V lost 2 bases, and 6 bases had no gene match. The CDR3 consists of 15 residues. From germline, CDR1 is SGHNT and CDR2 YYREEE (reference sequence). The CDR3 region is CASSFPGTGATEAFF. Written as DNA, the CDR3 is TGTGCCAGCAGCTTCCCCGGGACAGGGGCGACTGAAGCTTTCTTT.

The V gene is TRBV20-1, the J gene TRBJ2-7; TRBD1 aligns across 7 bases. Trimming at V came to 3 bases and at J to 0 bases, leaving 8 bases not matched to a gene. Germline V gives CDR1 DFQATT, CDR2 SNEGSKA (reference sequence). CDR3 length: 15 residues. CDR3 nucleotides: TGCAGTGCTAGTCCCAACCGGGACAGCTCCTACGAGCAGTACTTC. It is translated as CSASPNRDSSYEQYF.

This clone has only one observation. V usage is TRBV6-5 and J usage is TRBJ1-2, with a tentative D call TRBD1 (6 bases). The CDR3 loop spans 16 amino acids. In germline, CDR1 is MNHEY, CDR2 SVGAGI. With 0 bases removed from V and 4 bases from J, the gap between germline ends came to 15 bases. The CDR3 region is CASSYSLPGQLYGYTF. The CDR3 DNA reads as TGTGCCAGCAGTTACTCACTACCGGGACAACTCTATGGCTACACCTTC.

This rearrangement joins TRBV27 to TRBJ2-7; 11 nucleotides align to TRBD1. Trimming took 4 bases from V and 3 from J; bases not matched to a gene: 11. Looked up from germline, CDR1 is MNHEY and CDR2 is SMNVEV (reference sequence). This CDR3 region has 17 residues. In DNA form, the CDR3 reads TGTGCCAGCAGTTCCTATCCTCCGGGACAGGGGGACTACGAGCAGTACTTC. This sequence encodes CASSSYPPGQGDYEQYF.

The chain is built from TRBV7-9 and TRBJ1-2; the D is unclear. The CDR3 totals 12 residues. The V gene lost 3 bases and the J gene lost 6 bases, with 8 bases spanning the gap. CDR1 is SEHNR and CDR2 is FQNEAQ in the germline V gene (reference sequence). This CDR3 is CASSFVAHGYTF. CDR3 bases: TGTGCCAGCAGCTTCGTAGCTCATGGCTACACCTTC.

This clone was seen just once. The chain combines TRBV6-5 with TRBJ2-7; D possibly corresponds to TRBD1 (6 bases). This CDR3 region has 14 residues. Trimming left V 3 bases short and J 3 bases short, with 12 bases between. Germline CDR1 and CDR2: MNHEY and SVGAGI. DNA for the CDR3: TGTGCCAGCAGTTATTCAGGACAGCACTACGAGCAGTACTTC. Its protein is CASSYSGQHYEQYF.

This rearrangement joins TRBV19 to TRBJ1-1; no definite D call. CDR1 and CDR2 from the germline V gene are LNHDA and SQIVND (reference sequence). The CDR3 is made up of 13 amino acids. V was pared by 6 bases and J by 3 bases, with 11 bases between. This chain's CDR3 is CASSPTGYTEAFF. The CDR3 DNA reads as TGTGCCAGTAGCCCGACGGGGTACACTGAAGCTTTCTTT.

This clone was recorded a few times. The V call is TRBV10-1, the J call TRBJ1-6; TRBD1 might be the D (6 bases). Trimming took 4 bases from V and 5 from J, leaving 12 bases between them. There are 15 residues in the CDR3. Germline CDR1 WNHNN, CDR2 SYGVQD (reference sequence). The CDR3 coding sequence is TGCGCCAGCAGTGGAGGACAGTTGGATAATTCACCCCTCCACTTT. Protein: CASSGGQLDNSPLHF.

V is TRBV6-5 and J is TRBJ1-2; a possible D gene is TRBD1 (6 bases). V was shortened by 5 bases and J by 5 bases, with 15 bases between the two germline ends. CDR3 length: 14 amino acids. From germline, CDR1 is MNHEY and CDR2 SVGAGI. The CDR3 DNA sequence: TGTGCCAGCAGTCACCGACAGGATCCATATGGCTACACCTTC. It specifies CASSHRQDPYGYTF.

In this sample, this clone turned up once. The V call is TRBV27, the J call TRBJ2-7; 12 positions match TRBD2. V lost 6 bases to trimming and J lost 4 bases; unmatched junction nucleotides: 13. The CDR3 totals 17 residues. Germline loops: CDR1 MNHEY, CDR2 SMNVEV (reference sequence). The CDR3 region is CASRPPPSGRAKYEQYF. DNA of the CDR3: TGTGCCAGCAGACCCCCTCCTAGCGGGAGGGCCAAGTACGAGCAGTACTTC.

The CDR3 sequence: CATSRDTGFPVETQYF. In DNA form, the CDR3 reads TGTGCCACCAGCAGAGATACGGGATTCCCTGTAGAGACCCAGTACTTC. The chain has TRBV15 and TRBJ2-5; a weak D match, TRBD2 (5 bases). Trimming stripped 0 bases from V and 4 bases from J, with 15 bases between. The germline CDR1 and CDR2 sequences are LNHNV and YYDKDF (reference sequence). The CDR3 spans 16 residues.

This clone appeared once. The gene calls are TRBV29-1 and TRBJ2-5; TRBD2 agrees at 9 bases. V was pared by 6 bases and J by 2 bases, with 7 bases of the junction left unmatched. CDR3 length: 14 residues. Germline assignment: CDR1 SQVTM and CDR2 ANQGSEA. The CDR3 loop reads CSVPAGGSQETQYF. As DNA, the CDR3 is TGCAGCGTACCAGCGGGAGGATCACAAGAGACCCAGTACTTC.

This clone turned up a few times. The chain recombines TRBV19 with TRBJ2-2; 10 nucleotides match TRBD1. The ends lost 7 bases at V and 5 bases at J; junction bases unmatched: 10. The CDR3 loop spans 16 amino acids. Germline values: CDR1 LNHDA, CDR2 SQIVND (reference sequence). CDR3 coding DNA: TGTGCCAGTACCCCTCGGACAGGGGGTTTGACCGGGGAGCTGTTTTTT. Translation: CASTPRTGGLTGELFF. Together with reference TRBV19 and TRBJ2-2, the CDR3 gives the full variable domain: DGGITQSPKYLFRKEGQNVTLSCEQNLNHDAMYWYRQDPGQGLRLIYYSQIVNDFQKGDIAEGYSVSREKKESFPLTVTSAQKNPTAFYLCASTPRTGGLTGELFFGEGSRLTVL.